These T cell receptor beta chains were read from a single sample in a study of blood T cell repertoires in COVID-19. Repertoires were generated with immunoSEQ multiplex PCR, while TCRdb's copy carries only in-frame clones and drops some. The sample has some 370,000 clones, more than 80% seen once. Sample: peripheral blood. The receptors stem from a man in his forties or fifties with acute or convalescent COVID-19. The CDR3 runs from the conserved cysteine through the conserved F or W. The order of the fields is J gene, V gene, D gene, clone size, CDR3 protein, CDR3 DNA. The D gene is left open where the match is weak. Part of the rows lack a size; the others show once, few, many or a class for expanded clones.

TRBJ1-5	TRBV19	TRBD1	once	CASTQGGNSNQPQHF	TGTGCCAGCACACAGGGGGGGAATAGCAATCAGCCCCAGCATTTT
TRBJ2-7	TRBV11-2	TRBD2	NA	CASLQGLAEYEQYF	TGTGCCAGCCTCCAGGGACTAGCGGAGTACGAGCAGTACTTC
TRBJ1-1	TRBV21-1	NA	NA	CASSKEEGGAHEMNTEAFF	TGTGCCAGCAGCAAAGAGGAGGGGGGGGCCCATGAAATGAACACTGAAGCTTTCTTT
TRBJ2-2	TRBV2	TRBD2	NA	CASSDRLAGNTGELFF	TGTGCCAGCAGTGATCGACTAGCGGGAAACACCGGGGAGCTGTTTTTT
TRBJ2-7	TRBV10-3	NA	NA	CAISERAAPLRGSEQYF	TGTGCCATCAGTGAGCGAGCGGCCCCGTTGCGGGGTAGCGAGCAGTACTTC
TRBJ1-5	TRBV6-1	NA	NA	CASSEPGTKHQPQHF	TGTGCCAGCAGTGAGCCGGGGACAAAACATCAGCCCCAGCATTTT
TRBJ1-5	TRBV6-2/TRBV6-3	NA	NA	CASSYSSQTVTDFSNQPQHF	TGTGCCAGCAGTTACTCGAGTCAAACGGTAACAGATTTTAGCAATCAGCCCCAGCATTTT
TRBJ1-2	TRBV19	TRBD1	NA	CASSIRQGSRGGYTF	TGTGCCAGTAGTATCAGACAGGGGAGTCGAGGTGGCTACACCTTC
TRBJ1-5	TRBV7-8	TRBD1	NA	CASSLYQRRDRGGQPQHF	TGTGCCAGCAGCTTATACCAAAGAAGGGACAGGGGGGGACAGCCCCAGCATTTT
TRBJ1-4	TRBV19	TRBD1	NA	CASRPWTGTNEKLFF	TGTGCCAGTAGACCGTGGACAGGAACTAATGAAAAACTGTTTTTT
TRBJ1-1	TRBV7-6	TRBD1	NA	CASSSGFRDRDTEAFF	TGTGCCAGCAGCTCAGGCTTCCGGGACAGGGATACTGAAGCTTTCTTT
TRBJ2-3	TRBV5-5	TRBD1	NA	CASRRQGTDTQYF	TGTGCCAGCAGGCGACAGGGAACAGATACGCAGTATTTT
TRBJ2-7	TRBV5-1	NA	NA	CASSLLGSVSYEQYF	TGCGCCAGCAGCTTGCTGGGCAGTGTATCCTACGAGCAGTACTTC
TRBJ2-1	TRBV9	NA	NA	CASSSAGRGRYNEQFF	TGTGCCAGCAGCTCCGCCGGGCGGGGGCGGTACAATGAGCAGTTCTTC
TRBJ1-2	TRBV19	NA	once	CASMVLGGYGYTF	TGTGCCAGTATGGTATTGGGGGGCTATGGCTACACCTTC
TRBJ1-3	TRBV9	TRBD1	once	CASSTGEGNTIYF	TGTGCCAGCAGCACAGGGGAAGGGAACACCATATATTTT
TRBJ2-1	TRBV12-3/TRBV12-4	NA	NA	CASSLAGAEQFF	TGTGCCAGCAGTTTAGCCGGAGCGGAGCAGTTCTTC
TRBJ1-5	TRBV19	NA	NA	CASNHRARNQPQHF	TGTGCCAGTAATCACAGGGCCCGCAATCAGCCCCAGCATTTT
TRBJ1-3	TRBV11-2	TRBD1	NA	CASSAIQGAGNTIYF	TGTGCCAGCAGTGCCATACAGGGGGCTGGAAACACCATATATTTT
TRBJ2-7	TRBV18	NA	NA	CASSPLGGEQYF	TGTGCCAGCTCACCCCTCGGGGGCGAGCAGTACTTC
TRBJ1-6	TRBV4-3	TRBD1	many	CASSQDYRQFRDRKNSPLHF	TGCGCCAGCAGCCAAGATTATCGCCAATTCCGGGACAGAAAGAATTCACCCCTCCACTTT
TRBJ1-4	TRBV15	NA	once	CATSRGDNEKLFF	TGTGCCACCAGCAGGGGCGATAATGAAAAACTGTTTTTT
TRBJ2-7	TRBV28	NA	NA	CASSPRVGITYEQYF	TGTGCCAGCAGCCCCCGGGTCGGAATAACCTACGAGCAGTACTTC
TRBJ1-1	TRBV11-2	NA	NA	CASSATGMGNTEAFF	TGTGCCAGCAGCGCAACAGGGATGGGGAACACTGAAGCTTTCTTT
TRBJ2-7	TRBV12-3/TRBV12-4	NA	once	CASSFQGEQYF	TGTGCCAGCAGTTTTCAGGGCGAGCAGTACTTC
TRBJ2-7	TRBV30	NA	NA	CAWNPGSRGYEQYF	TGTGCCTGGAATCCGGGCAGTAGGGGCTACGAGCAGTACTTC
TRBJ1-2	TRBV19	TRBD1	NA	CASSQGQGANGYTF	TGTGCCAGTAGCCAAGGACAGGGGGCCAATGGCTACACCTTC
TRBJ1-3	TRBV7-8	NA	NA	CASSLGRSGNTIYF	TGTGCCAGCAGCTTAGGCAGGTCTGGAAACACCATATATTTT
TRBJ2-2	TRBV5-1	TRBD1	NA	CAVTTGENTGELFF	TGCGCCGTGACGACAGGGGAGAACACCGGGGAGCTGTTTTTT
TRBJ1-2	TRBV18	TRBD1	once	CASSPGQDYGYTF	TGTGCCAGCTCACCAGGACAGGACTATGGCTACACCTTC
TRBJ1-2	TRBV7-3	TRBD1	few	CASSLRDRANYGYTF	TGTGCCAGCAGCTTAAGGGACAGGGCTAACTATGGCTACACCTTC
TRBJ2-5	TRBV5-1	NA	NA	CASSGRGWETQYF	TGCGCCAGCAGCGGCAGGGGCTGGGAGACCCAGTACTTC
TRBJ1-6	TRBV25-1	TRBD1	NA	CASSEFQGDAYNSPLHF	TGTGCCAGCAGTGAATTCCAGGGGGACGCCTATAATTCACCCCTCCACTTT
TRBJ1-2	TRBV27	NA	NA	CASSLQGPYGYTF	TGTGCCAGCAGTTTACAGGGTCCCTATGGCTACACCTTC
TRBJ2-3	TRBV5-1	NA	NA	CASSSRPGSTDTQYF	TGCGCCAGCAGCTCCCGACCAGGAAGTACAGATACGCAGTATTTT